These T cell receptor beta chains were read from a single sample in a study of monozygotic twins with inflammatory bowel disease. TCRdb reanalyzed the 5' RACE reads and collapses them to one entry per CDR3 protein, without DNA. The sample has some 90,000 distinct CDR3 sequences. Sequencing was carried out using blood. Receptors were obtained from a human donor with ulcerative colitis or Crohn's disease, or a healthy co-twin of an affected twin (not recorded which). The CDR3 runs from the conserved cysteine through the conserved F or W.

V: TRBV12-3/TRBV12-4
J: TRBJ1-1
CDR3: CASSTDATSNTEAFF

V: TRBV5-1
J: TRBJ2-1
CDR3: CASSPPGGSFHEQFF

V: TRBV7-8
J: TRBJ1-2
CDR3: CASSSLEGYGYTF

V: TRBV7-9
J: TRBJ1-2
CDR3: CASPYGGRSYLLLF

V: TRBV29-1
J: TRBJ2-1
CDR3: CSVVGDFDEQFF

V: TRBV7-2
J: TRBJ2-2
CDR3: CASSTYPTGELFF

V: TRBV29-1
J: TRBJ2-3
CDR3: CSVGADTSTDTQYF

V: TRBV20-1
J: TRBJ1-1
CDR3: CSARKLMNTEAFF

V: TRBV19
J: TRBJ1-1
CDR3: CASSKGAVSTEAFF

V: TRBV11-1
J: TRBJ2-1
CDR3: CASSSAVDLPGSYNEQFF

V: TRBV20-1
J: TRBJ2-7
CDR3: CSARRTFGEQYF

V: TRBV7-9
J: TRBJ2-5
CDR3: CASSSTGTGQETQYF

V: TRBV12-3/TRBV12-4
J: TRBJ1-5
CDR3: CASSQERGQPQHF

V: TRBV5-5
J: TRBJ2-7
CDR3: CASSLIGRGTYEQYF

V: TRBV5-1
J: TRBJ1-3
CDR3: CASSLAPPGNTIYF

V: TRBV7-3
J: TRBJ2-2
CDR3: CASSLMALGSRIYDSNTGELFF

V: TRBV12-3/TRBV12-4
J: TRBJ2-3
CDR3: CASSPLFPATQYF

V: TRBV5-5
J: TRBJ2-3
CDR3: CASRRSSGRTDTQYF

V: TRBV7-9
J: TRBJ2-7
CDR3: CASSLVTARQLNEQYF

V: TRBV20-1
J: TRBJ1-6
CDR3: CSAQGSGGDSPLHF

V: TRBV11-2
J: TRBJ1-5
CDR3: CASSLEPGTGAQHF

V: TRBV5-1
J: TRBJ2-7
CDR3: CASSPAWSSYEQYF

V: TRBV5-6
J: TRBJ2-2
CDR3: CASSFPRGRGNTGELFF

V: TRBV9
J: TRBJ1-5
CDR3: CASSPGGYSNQPQHF

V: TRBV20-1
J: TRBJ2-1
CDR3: CSARVRREQFF

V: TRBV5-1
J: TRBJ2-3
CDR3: CASSYTASTDTQYF

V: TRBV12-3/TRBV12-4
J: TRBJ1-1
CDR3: CACSTRRTNTEAFF

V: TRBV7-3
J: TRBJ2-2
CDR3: CASSPERAFGGELFF

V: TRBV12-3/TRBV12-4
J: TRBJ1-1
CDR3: CASSFYTQSEAFF

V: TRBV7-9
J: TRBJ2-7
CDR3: CASSATGDEQYF

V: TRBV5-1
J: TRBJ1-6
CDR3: CASSLMTGINSPLHF

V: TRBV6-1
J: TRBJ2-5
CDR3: CASSGQYGETQYF

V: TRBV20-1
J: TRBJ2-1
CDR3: CSALEVATKEFF

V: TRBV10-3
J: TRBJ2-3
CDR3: CAIFGGGTQYF

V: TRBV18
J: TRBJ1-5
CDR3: CASSPGTVAMAQHF

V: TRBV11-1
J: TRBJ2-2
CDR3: CASSLESSGGRNTGELFF

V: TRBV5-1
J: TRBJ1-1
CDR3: CASSFRDSTTEAFF

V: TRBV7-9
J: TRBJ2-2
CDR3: CASSPSLARDTGELFF

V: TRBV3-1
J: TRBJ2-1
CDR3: CASSQPGTFRHEQFF

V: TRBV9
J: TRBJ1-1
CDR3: CASNGGMDTEAFF

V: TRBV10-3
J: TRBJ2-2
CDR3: CAISAARGGIDTGELFF

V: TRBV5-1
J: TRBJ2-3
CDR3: CASSPPGAGTTDTQYF

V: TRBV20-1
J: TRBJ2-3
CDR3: CSASAFAADTQYF

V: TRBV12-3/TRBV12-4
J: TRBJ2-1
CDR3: CASSPRGLSNEQFF

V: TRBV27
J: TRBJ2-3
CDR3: CASSFSLGGTDTQYF

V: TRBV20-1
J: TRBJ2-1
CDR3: CSATHINEQFF

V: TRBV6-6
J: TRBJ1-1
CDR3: CASSVGGNTEAFF

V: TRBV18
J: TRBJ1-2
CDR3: CASSREGNYGYTF

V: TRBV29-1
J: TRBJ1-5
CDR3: CSVEGPDQPQHF

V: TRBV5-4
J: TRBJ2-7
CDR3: CASSPTSTPYYEQYF

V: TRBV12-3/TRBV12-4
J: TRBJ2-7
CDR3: CASSLRWTYEQYF

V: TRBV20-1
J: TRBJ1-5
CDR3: CSASSFGQGRYSNQPQHF

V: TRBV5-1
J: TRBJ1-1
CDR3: CASSLGWDTEAFF

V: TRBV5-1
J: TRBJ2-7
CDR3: CASSSRGNYEQYF

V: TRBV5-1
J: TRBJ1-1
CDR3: CASSPPTGPNTEAFF

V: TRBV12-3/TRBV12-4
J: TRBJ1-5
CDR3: CASSLLSNQPQHF